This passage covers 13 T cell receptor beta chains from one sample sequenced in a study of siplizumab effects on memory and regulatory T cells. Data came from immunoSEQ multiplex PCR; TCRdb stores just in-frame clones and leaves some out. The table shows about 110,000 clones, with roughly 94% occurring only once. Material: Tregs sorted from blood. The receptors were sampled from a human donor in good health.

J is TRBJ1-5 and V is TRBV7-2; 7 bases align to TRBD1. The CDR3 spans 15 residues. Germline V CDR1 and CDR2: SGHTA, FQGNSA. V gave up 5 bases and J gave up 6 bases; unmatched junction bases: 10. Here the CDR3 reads CASSPGQLHLQPQHF. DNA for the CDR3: TGTGCCAGCAGCCCGGGACAGCTTCACCTTCAGCCCCAGCATTTT.

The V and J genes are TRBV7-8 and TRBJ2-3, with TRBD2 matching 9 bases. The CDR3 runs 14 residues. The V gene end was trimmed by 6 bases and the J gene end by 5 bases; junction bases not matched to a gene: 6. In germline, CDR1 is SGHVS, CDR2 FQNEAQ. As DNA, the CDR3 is TGTGCCAGCAGGCGGGGGGGCAGGGAAGATACGCAGTATTTT. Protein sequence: CASRRGGREDTQYF.

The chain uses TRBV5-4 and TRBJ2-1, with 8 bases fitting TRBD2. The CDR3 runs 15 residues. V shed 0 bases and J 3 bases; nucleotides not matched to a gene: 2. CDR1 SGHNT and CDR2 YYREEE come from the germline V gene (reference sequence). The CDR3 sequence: CASSLAGRDYNEQFF. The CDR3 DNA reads TGTGCCAGCAGCTTGGCCGGGAGGGACTACAATGAGCAGTTCTTC.

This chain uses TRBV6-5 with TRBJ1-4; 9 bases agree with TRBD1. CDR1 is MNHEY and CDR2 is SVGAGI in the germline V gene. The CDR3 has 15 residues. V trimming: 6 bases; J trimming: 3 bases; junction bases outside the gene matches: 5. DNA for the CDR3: TGTGCCAGCAGCTGGGGACAGGGTGCTAATGAAAAACTGTTTTTT. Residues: CASSWGQGANEKLFF.

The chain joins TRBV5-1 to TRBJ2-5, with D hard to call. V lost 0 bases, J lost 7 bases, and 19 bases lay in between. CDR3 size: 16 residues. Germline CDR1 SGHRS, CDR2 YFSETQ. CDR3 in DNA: TGCGCCAGCAGCTTGGCTACGCTGCCGGGCGTGGGGACCCAGTACTTC. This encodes CASSLATLPGVGTQYF. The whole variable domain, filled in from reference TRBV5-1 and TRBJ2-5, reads KAGVTQTPRYLIKTRGQQVTLSCSPISGHRSVSWYQQTPGQGLQFLFEYFSETQRNKGNFPGRFSGRQFSNSRSEMNVSTLELGDSALYLCASSLATLPGVGTQYFGPGTRLLVL.

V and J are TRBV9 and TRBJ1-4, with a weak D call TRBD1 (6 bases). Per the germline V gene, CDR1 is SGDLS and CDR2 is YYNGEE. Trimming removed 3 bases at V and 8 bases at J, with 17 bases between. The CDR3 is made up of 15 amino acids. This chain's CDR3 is CASSAEVGGREKLFF. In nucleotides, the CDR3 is TGTGCCAGCAGCGCCGAAGTAGGGGGTAGGGAAAAACTGTTTTTT.

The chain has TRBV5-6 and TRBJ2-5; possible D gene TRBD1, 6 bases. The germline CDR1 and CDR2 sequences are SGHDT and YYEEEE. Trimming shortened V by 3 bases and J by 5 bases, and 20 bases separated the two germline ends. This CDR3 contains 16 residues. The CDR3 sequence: CASSSVDRTLMETQYF. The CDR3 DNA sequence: TGTGCCAGCAGCTCGGTAGACAGGACCCTCATGGAGACCCAGTACTTC.

The CDR3 loop is CASSLDSGSGNTIYF. The DNA for the CDR3 is TGTGCCAGCAGCTTAGATTCGGGCTCTGGAAACACCATATATTTT. The chain employs TRBV7-2 and TRBJ1-3, with unresolved D. In germline, CDR1 is SGHTA, CDR2 FQGNSA. Trimming left V 1 base short and J 0 bases short, with 7 bases between. The CDR3 runs to 15 residues. The variable domain in full, with the rest retrieved from reference TRBV7-2 and TRBJ1-3, is GAGVSQSPSNKVTEKGKDVELRCDPISGHTALYWYRQSLGQGLEFLIYFQGNSAPDKSGLPSDRFSAERTGGSVSTLTIQRTQQEDSAVYLCASSLDSGSGNTIYFGEGSWLTVV.

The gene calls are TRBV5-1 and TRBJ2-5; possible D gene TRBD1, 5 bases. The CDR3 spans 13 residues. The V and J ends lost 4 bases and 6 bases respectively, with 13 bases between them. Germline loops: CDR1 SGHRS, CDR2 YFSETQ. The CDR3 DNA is TGCGCCAGCAGCCTTGGACAAGGGAAGACCCAGTACTTC. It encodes CASSLGQGKTQYF.

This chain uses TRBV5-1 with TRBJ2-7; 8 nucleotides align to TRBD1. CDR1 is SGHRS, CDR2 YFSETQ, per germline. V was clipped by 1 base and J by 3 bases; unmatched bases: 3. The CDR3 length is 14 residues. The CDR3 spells CASSLTGGIYEQYF. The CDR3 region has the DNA TGCGCCAGCAGCTTGACAGGGGGAATCTACGAGCAGTACTTC.

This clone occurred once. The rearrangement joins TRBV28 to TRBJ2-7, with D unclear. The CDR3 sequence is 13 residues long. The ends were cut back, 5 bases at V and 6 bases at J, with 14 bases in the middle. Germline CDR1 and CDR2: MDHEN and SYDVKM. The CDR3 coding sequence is TGTGCCAGCAGTCACCAGAATTTGGGCGAGCAGTACTTC. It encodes CASSHQNLGEQYF.

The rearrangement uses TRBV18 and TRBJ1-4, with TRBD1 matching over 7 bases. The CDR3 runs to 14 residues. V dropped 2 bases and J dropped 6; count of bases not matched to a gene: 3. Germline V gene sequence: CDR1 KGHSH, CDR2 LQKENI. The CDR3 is CASSPGQVYEKLFF. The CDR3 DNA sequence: TGTGCCAGCTCACCAGGACAGGTTTATGAAAAACTGTTTTTT.

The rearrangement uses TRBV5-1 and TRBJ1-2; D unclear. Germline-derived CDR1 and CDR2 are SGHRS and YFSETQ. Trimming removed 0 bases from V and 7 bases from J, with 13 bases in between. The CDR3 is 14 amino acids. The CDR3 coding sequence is TGCGCCAGCAGCTTGGTGGCAGCCTCGGGTGGCTACACCTTC. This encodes CASSLVAASGGYTF. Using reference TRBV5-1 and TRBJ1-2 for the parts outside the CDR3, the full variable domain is KAGVTQTPRYLIKTRGQQVTLSCSPISGHRSVSWYQQTPGQGLQFLFEYFSETQRNKGNFPGRFSGRQFSNSRSEMNVSTLELGDSALYLCASSLVAASGGYTFGSGTRLTVV.